These 18 T cell receptor beta chains came from one sample sequenced in a study of cytomegalovirus exposure and HLA in healthy donors. The PCR contained 60 Vbeta and 13 Jbeta primers. Assay used: immunoSEQ multiplex PCR; TCRdb lists only in-frame clones, some missing. The profile shows more than 150,000 clones, roughly 80% of them singletons. The sequenced sample consisted of PBMCs. The receptors originated from a woman aged 40 to 50 in good health and CMV-seropositive.

This clone showed up just a few times. The chain combines TRBV6-1 with TRBJ2-7; 11 nucleotides match TRBD2. J lost 3 bases, V lost 0 bases, and 4 bases had no gene match. Germline lookup yields CDR1 MNHNS and CDR2 SASEGT. This CDR3 has 16 amino acids. The CDR3 sequence: CASSEASGRAGYEQYF. The DNA of the CDR3 is TGTGCCAGCAGTGAAGCTAGCGGGAGGGCCGGCTACGAGCAGTACTTC.

This clone was observed a single time. The gene calls are TRBV27 and TRBJ1-1; 7 bases are shared with TRBD1. The J segment lost 1 base and the V segment lost 7 bases, leaving 12 bases of the junction unmatched. This CDR3 has 16 residues. CDR1 and CDR2 from the germline V gene are MNHEY and SMNVEV (reference sequence). CDR3 sequence: CASTTTGLPPNTEAFF. CDR3 in DNA: TGTGCCAGCACGACGACAGGGCTCCCTCCGAACACTGAAGCTTTCTTT.

The chain combines TRBV28 with TRBJ2-7; TRBD2 is a possible D gene (6 bases). V shed 8 bases and J shed 7 bases, with 18 bases lying between them. Germline CDR1 and CDR2: MDHEN and SYDVKM. The CDR3 has 13 residues. The DNA for the CDR3 is TGTGCCAGCCTGGCAGGAGGCCGGGGGGAGCAGTACTTC. It codes for CASLAGGRGEQYF.

This rearrangement joins TRBV7-8 to TRBJ2-3; 8 positions match TRBD1. The CDR3 runs to 15 residues. The V gene end was trimmed by 2 bases and the J gene end by 2 bases; junction bases not matched to a gene: 3. Looked up from germline, CDR1 is SGHVS and CDR2 is FQNEAQ. The CDR3 nucleotides read TGTGCCAGCAGCTTATTGACAGGGGCCACAGATACGCAGTATTTT. It codes for CASSLLTGATDTQYF.

This chain joins TRBV5-1 and TRBJ2-3; possibly TRBD2 for D (6 bases). The CDR3 contains 15 residues. Germline lookup yields CDR1 SGHRS and CDR2 YFSETQ. V lost 1 base, J lost 0 bases, and 9 bases lay in between. As DNA, the CDR3 is TGCGCCAGCAGCTTGAGCAGCGGGAGCACAGATACGCAGTATTTT. Its protein is CASSLSSGSTDTQYF.

This rearrangement joins TRBV27 to TRBJ1-1, with 10 bases identical to TRBD1. Unmatched junction bases numbered 9, after V lost 7 bases and J lost 7 bases. The CDR3 sequence is 14 residues long. From germline, CDR1 is MNHEY and CDR2 SMNVEV (reference sequence). CDR3 in DNA: TGTGCCAGCACCGGCGGGACAGGGGTAGGTGAAGCTTTCTTT. Translating it yields CASTGGTGVGEAFF.

The rearrangement links TRBV15 to TRBJ2-3, with 11 bases matching TRBD2. Trimming took 3 bases from V and 0 from J; bases not matched to a gene: 8. The CDR3 spans 18 residues. Per the germline V gene, CDR1 is LNHNV and CDR2 is YYDKDF (reference sequence). The CDR3 nucleotides read TGTGCCACCAGCAGCCCTCTAGGGACTAGCGGTAGCACAGATACGCAGTATTTT. Translating gives CATSSPLGTSGSTDTQYF.

The V and J genes are TRBV5-8 and TRBJ1-5; tentative D call: TRBD1 (6 bases). The CDR3 has 14 residues. V lost 3 bases and J lost 7, with 14 bases in between. The germline V gene encodes CDR1 SGHTS and CDR2 YDEGEE. The CDR3 spells CASSSVDSGQPQHF. The DNA for the CDR3 is TGTGCCAGCAGCTCTGTGGACAGTGGGCAGCCCCAGCATTTT.

The V and J genes are TRBV2 and TRBJ2-4; tentative D call: TRBD2 (6 bases). The CDR3 consists of 13 residues. Looked up from germline, CDR1 is SNHLY and CDR2 is FYNNEI. V lost 4 bases, J lost 7 bases, and 11 bases lay in between. The CDR3: CASSVGLGNIQYF. Here the CDR3 DNA reads TGTGCCAGCAGTGTGGGACTTGGGAACATTCAGTACTTC.

This chain links TRBV7-8 with TRBJ1-2; D unclear. V was clipped by 3 bases and J by 4 bases, with 12 bases between them. The CDR3 is made up of 14 amino acids. The V gene's germline CDR1 is SGHVS and CDR2 FQNEAQ. CDR3 region: CASSLAGLGYGYTF. CDR3 in DNA: TGTGCCAGCAGCTTGGCAGGTCTCGGCTATGGCTACACCTTC.

This clone was observed once. The chain carries TRBV15 and TRBJ1-4; D gene uncertain. The CDR3 is 13 residues long. Trimming removed 1 base from V and 8 bases from J, with 8 bases in between. CDR1 and CDR2 (germline): LNHNV, YYDKDF (reference sequence). CDR3 loop: CATSRGEAEKLFF. CDR3 nucleotide sequence: TGTGCCACCAGCAGAGGCGAGGCGGAAAAACTGTTTTTT. The complete variable domain, with remaining parts taken from reference TRBV15 and TRBJ1-4, reads DAMVIQNPRYQVTQFGKPVTLSCSQTLNHNVMYWYQQKSSQAPKLLFHYYDKDFNNEADTPDNFQSRRPNTSFCFLDIRSPGLGDTAMYLCATSRGEAEKLFFGSGTQLSVL.

The chain couples TRBV7-8 to TRBJ2-3; no firm D call. This CDR3 comprises 15 residues. CDR1 is SGHVS, CDR2 FQNEAQ, per germline. V was clipped by 0 bases and J by 3 bases, with 10 bases between them. CDR3 sequence: CASSLAPAETDTQYF. The CDR3 bases are TGTGCCAGCAGCTTAGCGCCGGCGGAGACAGATACGCAGTATTTT.

This clone was counted between two and nine times. This chain uses TRBV2 with TRBJ2-3, with 7 bases that match TRBD2. This CDR3 is built from 14 residues. Unmatched junction bases numbered 9, after V lost 9 bases and J lost 3 bases. In germline, CDR1 is SNHLY, CDR2 FYNNEI. This chain's CDR3 is CASGPSGGTDTQYF. CDR3 nucleotide sequence: TGTGCCAGTGGCCCCTCGGGGGGTACAGATACGCAGTATTTT.

This chain connects TRBV6-1 to TRBJ1-1; 8 bases are a match to TRBD1. The V gene's germline CDR1 is MNHNS and CDR2 SASEGT. Trimming at V came to 6 bases and at J to 4 bases, leaving 4 bases not matched to a gene. The CDR3 is 13 residues long. The CDR3 DNA is TGTGCCAGCAGCCGACAGGGGATCACTGAAGCTTTCTTT. It is translated as CASSRQGITEAFF.

The V call is TRBV30, the J call TRBJ1-2, with D hard to call. CDR3 length equals 13 residues. The germline gives CDR1 GTSNPN, CDR2 SVGIG (reference sequence). V was cut by 1 base and J by 5 bases, with 11 bases left in between. CDR3 coding DNA: TGTGCCTGGAGTGATTACCAGGCTTATGGCTACACCTTC. It specifies CAWSDYQAYGYTF.

The DNA of the CDR3 is TGTGCCAGTAGTATCACAGGGGGCCCAATGAACACTGAAGCTTTCTTT. This codes for CASSITGGPMNTEAFF. The gene calls are TRBV19 and TRBJ1-1, with TRBD1 matching 9 bases. Germline loops: CDR1 LNHDA, CDR2 SQIVND (reference sequence). The CDR3 is 16 amino acids. Germline trimming cut 3 bases from V and 0 bases from J; bases unmatched to any gene: 5.

This chain joins TRBV19 and TRBJ2-1; D remains ambiguous. There are 12 residues in the CDR3. The germline V gene has CDR1 LNHDA and CDR2 SQIVND (reference sequence). V was clipped by 3 bases and J by 8 bases, with 8 bases between them. The CDR3 loop is CASSIGVDEQFF. The CDR3, as DNA: TGTGCCAGTAGTATTGGAGTGGATGAGCAGTTCTTC.

This chain joins TRBV5-1 and TRBJ1-6, with 8 bases aligning to TRBD1. This CDR3 is built from 16 residues. Germline CDR1 and CDR2: SGHRS and YFSETQ. Trimming at V came to 3 bases and at J to 6 bases, leaving 8 bases not matched to a gene. The CDR3 loop is CASSSTPGQVNSPLHF. The DNA of the CDR3 is TGCGCCAGCAGCTCGACCCCGGGACAGGTTAATTCACCCCTCCACTTT.